This passage covers 10 T cell receptor beta chains from one sample sequenced in a study of a mutant IDH1 vaccine in newly diagnosed glioma. These receptors lack a known antigen. Stated time point: week 5, during vaccination. In every dose of vaccine, 300 ug of mutant IDH1 20-mer peptide was given alongside topical imiquimod. The repertoire was sequenced with immunoSEQ multiplex PCR; TCRdb's copy has only in-frame clones and lacks some. Of 50,000 to 60,000 clones listed, about 77% are singletons. The specimen was PBMCs, collected from a glioma patient whose treatment included an IDH1 peptide vaccine. The source is a man aged 45-65 years with glioma.

V and J are TRBV28 and TRBJ2-1; 10 nucleotides align to TRBD2. Germline trimming cut 4 bases from V and 7 bases from J; bases unmatched to any gene: 7. Germline CDR1 is MDHEN and CDR2 is SYDVKM. The CDR3 is made up of 15 amino acids. The CDR3 sequence is CASSSSGGAPNEQFF. Here the CDR3 DNA reads TGTGCCAGCAGTTCGAGCGGGGGGGCACCAAATGAGCAGTTCTTC. Based on the CDR3 plus reference TRBV28 and TRBJ2-1, the full variable domain is DVKVTQSSRYLVKRTGEKVFLECVQDMDHENMFWYRQDPGLGLRLIYFSYDVKMKEKGDIPEGYSVSREKKERFSLILESASTNQTSMYLCASSSSGGAPNEQFFGPGTRLTVL.

The chain is built from TRBV10-1 and TRBJ2-7; 9 bases line up with TRBD1. The V gene's germline CDR1 is WNHNN and CDR2 SYGVQD (reference sequence). The length of the CDR3 is 15 residues. V lost 3 bases, J lost 2 bases, and 5 bases stayed unmatched. In DNA form, the CDR3 reads TGCGCCAGCAGTGAAGGGACAGGGACCCCCTACGAGCAGTACTTC. Translated, it gives CASSEGTGTPYEQYF.

This clone has a handful of counts. This rearrangement joins TRBV5-1 to TRBJ2-1; 7 positions agree with TRBD1. CDR1 SGHRS and CDR2 YFSETQ come from the germline V gene. The CDR3 has 16 amino acids. Trimming cost V 1 base and J 0 bases; bases outside gene matches: 4. CDR3 nucleotides: TGCGCCAGCAGCTTGACAGGGGATTACTCCTACAATGAGCAGTTCTTC. Protein sequence: CASSLTGDYSYNEQFF.

This chain joins TRBV7-6 and TRBJ1-1; D perhaps matches TRBD1 (6 bases). The length of the CDR3 is 12 residues. The V gene's germline CDR1 is SGHVS and CDR2 FNYEAQ. Trimming cost V 4 bases and J 10 bases, with 13 bases left between them. CDR3 bases: TGTGCCAGCAGCTCGGGGGGGGCCGGAGCTTTCTTT. This sequence encodes CASSSGGAGAFF. Using reference TRBV7-6 and TRBJ1-1 for the parts outside the CDR3, the full variable domain is GAGVSQSPRYKVTKRGQDVALRCDPISGHVSLYWYRQALGQGPEFLTYFNYEAQQDKSGLPNDRFSAERPEGSISTLTIQRTEQRDSAMYRCASSSGGAGAFFGQGTRLTVV.

The J gene is TRBJ1-4, the V gene TRBV5-5; D gene uncertain. Trimming removed 0 bases at V and 7 bases at J, with 7 bases between. Germline lookup yields CDR1 SGHKS and CDR2 YYEKEE (reference sequence). The CDR3 sequence is 13 residues long. Written as DNA, the CDR3 is TGTGCCAGCAGCTTGGTTGGGAGTGAAAAACTGTTTTTT. This gives the protein CASSLVGSEKLFF.

The chain recombines TRBV5-6 with TRBJ2-7; TRBD1 matches at 10 bases. With 5 bases clipped from V and 6 bases from J, the junction kept 5 bases outside the gene matches. The germline V gene encodes CDR1 SGHDT and CDR2 YYEEEE. The CDR3 spans 13 residues. The CDR3 spells CASRYGTGVEQYF. CDR3 bases: TGTGCCAGCAGATATGGGACAGGGGTCGAGCAGTACTTC. The full variable domain, completed using reference TRBV5-6 and TRBJ2-7, is DAGVTQSPTHLIKTRGQQVTLRCSPKSGHDTVSWYQQALGQGPQFIFQYYEEEERQRGNFPDRFSGHQFPNYSSELNVNALLLGDSALYLCASRYGTGVEQYFGPGTRLTVT.

This clone was counted a single time. The chain carries TRBV5-1 and TRBJ2-7; 9 bases align to TRBD1. V was pared by 7 bases and J by 3 bases, with 5 bases of the junction left unmatched. This CDR3 is 13 amino acids long. Germline V gene sequence: CDR1 SGHRS, CDR2 YFSETQ. CDR3 in amino acids: CASSGTGNYEQYF. The CDR3 region has the DNA TGCGCCAGCTCCGGGACAGGGAACTACGAGCAGTACTTC.

The chain joins TRBV5-6 to TRBJ1-5; 10 bases line up with TRBD1. The CDR3 extends over 16 amino acids. Trimming cost V 3 bases and J 7 bases; bases outside gene matches: 10. Germline V gene lookup returns CDR1 SGHDT and CDR2 YYEEEE. The CDR3 nucleotides are TGTGCCAGCAGCTATAGGGGACAGGGGTACGGCCAGCCCCAGCATTTT. It codes for CASSYRGQGYGQPQHF.

The genes are TRBV6-5 and TRBJ1-1, with 7 bases that match TRBD1. CDR3 length equals 14 residues. V shed 2 bases, J shed 4 bases, and the junction held 4 bases outside the gene matches. CDR1 is MNHEY, CDR2 SVGAGI, per germline. The CDR3 is CASSYIQGGTEAFF. The CDR3 bases are TGTGCCAGCAGTTACATCCAGGGGGGCACTGAAGCTTTCTTT.

The chain uses TRBV11-2 and TRBJ2-7; the D call may be TRBD1 or TRBD2 (5 bases each). Trimming shortened V by 1 base and J by 2 bases, and 15 bases separated the two germline ends. The germline V gene encodes CDR1 SGHAT and CDR2 FQNNGV. The CDR3 consists of 16 residues. CDR3 residues: CASSLGPGLSTYEQYF. In nucleotides, the CDR3 is TGTGCCAGCAGCTTAGGACCGGGGCTGAGCACCTACGAGCAGTACTTC. Using reference TRBV11-2 and TRBJ2-7 for the parts outside the CDR3, the full variable domain is EAGVAQSPRYKIIEKRQSVAFWCNPISGHATLYWYQQILGQGPKLLIQFQNNGVVDDSQLPKDRFSAERLKGVDSTLKIQPAKLEDSAVYLCASSLGPGLSTYEQYFGPGTRLTVT.